This T cell receptor (beta chain) stems from a study of T cell changes during pregnancy in multiple sclerosis. Sequenced by immunoSEQ multiplex PCR; TCRdb stores in-frame clones only, minus some. Altogether approximately 36,000 clones are present, around 90% being singletons, with the ten largest covering 6% to 7.5%. CDR3 length equals 14 residues. Germline CDR1 and CDR2: KGHSY and FQNENV. J gave up 6 bases and V 3 bases, and 8 bases lay outside the gene matches. The source was CD8+ T cells from peripheral blood mononuclear cells, collected in the third trimester of pregnancy. The V gene is TRBV16, the J gene TRBJ2-7; 7 nucleotides agree with TRBD1. This TCR came from a female donor with multiple sclerosis, enrolled in a pregnancy study. CDR3 amino acids: CASSHPDRAPEQYF. Written as DNA, the CDR3 is TGTGCCAGCAGCCACCCCGACAGGGCGCCCGAGCAGTACTTC.